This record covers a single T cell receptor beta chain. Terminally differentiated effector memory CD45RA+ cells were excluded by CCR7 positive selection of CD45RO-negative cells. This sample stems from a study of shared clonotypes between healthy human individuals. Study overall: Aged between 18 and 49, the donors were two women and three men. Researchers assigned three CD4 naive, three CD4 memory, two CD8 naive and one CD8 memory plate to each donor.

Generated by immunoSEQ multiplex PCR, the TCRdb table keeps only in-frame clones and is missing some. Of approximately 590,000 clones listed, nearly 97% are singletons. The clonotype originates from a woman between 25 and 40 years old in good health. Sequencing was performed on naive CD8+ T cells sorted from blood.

The CDR3: CASSPDTTEAFF. The CDR3 nucleotides read TGTGCCAGCAGCCCCGATACGACTGAAGCTTTCTTT. J is TRBJ1-1 and V is TRBV7-9; D not certain. The germline V gene encodes CDR1 SEHNR and CDR2 FQNEAQ (reference sequence). Deletions cut 5 bases from V and 5 bases from J, with 9 bases between. There are 12 residues in the CDR3.